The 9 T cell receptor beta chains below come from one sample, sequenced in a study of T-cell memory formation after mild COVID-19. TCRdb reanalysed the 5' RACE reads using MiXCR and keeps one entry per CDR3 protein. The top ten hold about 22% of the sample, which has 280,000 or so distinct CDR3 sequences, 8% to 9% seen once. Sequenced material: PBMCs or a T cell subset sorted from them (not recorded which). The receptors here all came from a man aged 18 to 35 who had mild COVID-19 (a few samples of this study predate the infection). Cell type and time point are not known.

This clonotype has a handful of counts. In DNA, the CDR3 is TGTGCCAGCAGTGGGGGTTCGGGACAGGGGATCGAGCAGTACTTC. Translation: CASSGGSGQGIEQYF. The rearrangement links TRBV12-3 or TRBV12-4 to TRBJ2-7, with TRBD1 identical over 10 bases. The CDR3 has 15 residues. Losses at the gene ends were 5 bases for V and 6 bases for J; bases not matched to a gene: 10.

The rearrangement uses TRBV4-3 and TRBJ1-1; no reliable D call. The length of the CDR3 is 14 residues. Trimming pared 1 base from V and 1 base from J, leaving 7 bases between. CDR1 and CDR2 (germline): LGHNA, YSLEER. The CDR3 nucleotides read TGCGCCAGCAGCCAAGTGGCGGGGAACACTGAAGCTTTCTTT. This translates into CASSQVAGNTEAFF.

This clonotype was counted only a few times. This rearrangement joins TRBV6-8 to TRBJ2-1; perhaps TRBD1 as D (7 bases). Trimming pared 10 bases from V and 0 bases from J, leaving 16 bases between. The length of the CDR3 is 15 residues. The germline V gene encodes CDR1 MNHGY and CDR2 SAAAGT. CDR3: CANAGRQGSYNEQFF. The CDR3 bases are TGTGCCAACGCGGGGAGACAGGGCTCCTACAATGAGCAGTTCTTC.

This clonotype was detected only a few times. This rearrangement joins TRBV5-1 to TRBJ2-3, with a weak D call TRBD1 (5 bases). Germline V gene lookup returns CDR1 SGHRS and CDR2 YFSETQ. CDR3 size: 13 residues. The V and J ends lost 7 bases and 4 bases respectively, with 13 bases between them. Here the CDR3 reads CASAIQGADTQYF. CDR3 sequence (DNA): TGCGCCAGCGCCATCCAGGGCGCAGATACGCAGTATTTT.

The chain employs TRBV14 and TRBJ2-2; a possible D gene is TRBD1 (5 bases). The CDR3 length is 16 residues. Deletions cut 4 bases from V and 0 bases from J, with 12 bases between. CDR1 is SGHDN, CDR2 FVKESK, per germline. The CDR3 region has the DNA TGTGCCAGCAGCCCGGTGACAGCAACGAACACCGGGGAGCTGTTTTTT. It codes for CASSPVTATNTGELFF.

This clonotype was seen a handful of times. The CDR3: CASSQDWSGGYEQYF. The CDR3 nucleotides are TGTGCCAGCAGCCAAGATTGGAGCGGGGGGTACGAGCAGTACTTC. The chain uses TRBV3-1 and TRBJ2-7, with 9 positions matching TRBD2. With 0 bases clipped from V and 4 bases from J, the junction kept 4 bases outside the gene matches. CDR1 and CDR2 (germline): LGHDT, YNNKEL (reference sequence). The CDR3 is 15 residues long.

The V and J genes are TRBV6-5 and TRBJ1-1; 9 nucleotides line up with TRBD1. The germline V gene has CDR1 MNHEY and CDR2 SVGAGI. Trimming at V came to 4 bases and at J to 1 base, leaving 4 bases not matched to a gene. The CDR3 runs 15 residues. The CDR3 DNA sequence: TGTGCCAGCAGTTGGGGGGGACAGGGGAACACTGAAGCTTTCTTT. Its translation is CASSWGGQGNTEAFF.

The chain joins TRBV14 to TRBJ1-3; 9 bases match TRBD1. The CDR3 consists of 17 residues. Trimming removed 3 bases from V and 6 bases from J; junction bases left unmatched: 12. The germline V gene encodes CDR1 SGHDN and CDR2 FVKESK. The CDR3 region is CASSHFPGRTGENTIYF. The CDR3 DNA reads TGTGCCAGCAGCCACTTTCCCGGACGGACAGGGGAAAACACCATATATTTT. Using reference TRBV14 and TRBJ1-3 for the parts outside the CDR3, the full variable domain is EAGVTQFPSHSVIEKGQTVTLRCDPISGHDNLYWYRRVMGKEIKFLLHFVKESKQDESGMPNNRFLAERTGGTYSTLKVQPAELEDSGVYFCASSHFPGRTGENTIYFGEGSWLTVV.

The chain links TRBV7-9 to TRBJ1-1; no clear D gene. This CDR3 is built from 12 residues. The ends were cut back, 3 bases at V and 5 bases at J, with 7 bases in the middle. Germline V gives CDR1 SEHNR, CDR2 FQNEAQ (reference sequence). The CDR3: CASSFMGTEAFF. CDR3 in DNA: TGTGCCAGCAGCTTTATGGGAACTGAAGCTTTCTTT.